This T cell receptor (beta chain) derives from a study of blood T cell repertoires in COVID-19. Turning to the study itself: T cells, B-cell-depleted T cells, or PBMCs supplied cDNA or gDNA.

The method was immunoSEQ multiplex PCR; TCRdb's version includes in-frame clones alone and lacks a portion of them. The sample shows roughly 200,000 clones, about 90% of them seen only once. The ends lost 0 bases at V and 6 bases at J; junction bases unmatched: 7. This CDR3 contains 14 residues. CDR1 is GTSNPN, CDR2 SVGIG, per germline (reference sequence). The sequence was collected from a man under 40 who had recovered from COVID-19. Source material: PBMCs or T cells enriched from blood (not recorded which). This chain links TRBV30 with TRBJ2-7; 8 nucleotides align to TRBD2. Here the CDR3 DNA reads TGTGCCTGGAGTGTAAAGGGGACTAGTCCCGAGCAGTACTTC. It codes for CAWSVKGTSPEQYF.